Below, one T cell receptor beta chain is given with its context. The V end was cut by 4 bases, the J end by 5 bases, with 10 bases between. The CDR3 spans 13 residues. CDR1 is KGHDR, CDR2 SFDVKD, per germline. The record originates from a study of T-cell reconstitution after alpha-beta-depleted transplantation in children. It was with unique molecular identifiers that the TCRbeta library was prepared. TCRdb reanalysed the PCR reads using MiXCR and keeps one entry per CDR3 protein. The profile covers a few hundred thousand distinct CDR3 sequences, with about an eighth appearing a single time and approximately 4.3% taken by the ten largest.

The sample in question was PBMCs, obtained from the stem cell graft. The gene calls are TRBV24-1 and TRBJ2-5; D gene uncertain. The clonotype originates from a human donor who donated a stem cell graft to a child with Fanconi anemia. The CDR3: CATSDAWVETQYF. The CDR3 DNA follows: TGTGCCACCAGTGACGCGTGGGTGGAGACCCAGTACTTC.